The text below deals with one T cell receptor (beta chain). The CDR3 sequence is 13 residues long. Per the germline V gene, CDR1 is MNHNY and CDR2 is SVGAGI (reference sequence). The V gene end was trimmed by 5 bases and the J gene end by 4 bases; junction bases not matched to a gene: 3. The data belong to a study of chemoradiotherapy in HPV16-positive cancers. Method: immunoSEQ multiplex PCR; TCRdb's copy keeps in-frame clones and lacks some. The sample lists some 15,000 clones; nearly 90% were seen once. Repertoires were sampled repeatedly during chemoradiotherapy. J is TRBJ2-7 and V is TRBV6-6, with 9 nucleotides matching TRBD1. The receptor comes from a human donor with HPV-associated anogenital cancer. The specimen was blood, collected from a patient who underwent chemoradiotherapy. The CDR3 loop reads CASSPGTGYEQYF. For the CDR3, the DNA is TGTGCCAGCAGTCCCGGGACAGGGTACGAGCAGTACTTC.